A selection of T cell receptor beta chains follows, all from one sample in a study of blood T cell repertoires in COVID-19. TCRdb keeps only in-frame clones here, not all; method: immunoSEQ multiplex PCR. The sample lists approximately 190,000 clones; around 79% were seen once. Sequenced sample: peripheral blood. The origin of the receptors is a man between 60 and 75 years old with active or convalescent COVID-19. The CDR3 runs from the conserved cysteine through the conserved F or W. The D gene is left open where the match is weak. Clone size, where shown, is once, few, many, or a class for clones that have expanded.

J,size,D,V,CDR3,DNA
TRBJ1-5,NA,TRBD1,TRBV7-2,CASSRTGHSNQPQHF,TGTGCCAGCAGCCGGACAGGCCATAGCAATCAGCCCCAGCATTTT
TRBJ2-7,once,NA,TRBV7-2,CASRPRGNHYEQYF,TGTGCCAGCCGTCCACGGGGGAACCACTACGAGCAGTACTTC
TRBJ1-1,NA,NA,TRBV5-5,CASSLEAGSSDAFF,TGTGCCAGCAGCTTGGAAGCAGGGTCTAGTGACGCTTTCTTT
TRBJ2-7,NA,NA,TRBV9,CASSVASRVSSYEQYF,TGTGCCAGCAGCGTAGCATCCAGGGTTAGCTCCTACGAGCAGTACTTC
TRBJ2-1,NA,NA,TRBV28,CASRSWQAAEQFF,TGTGCCAGCAGATCGTGGCAGGCAGCCGAGCAGTTCTTC
TRBJ1-3,NA,NA,TRBV6-5,CASSPTENSGNTIYF,TGTGCCAGCAGTCCGACGGAGAACTCTGGAAACACCATATATTTT
TRBJ2-6,NA,NA,TRBV2,CGAAVNRDVLTF,TGTGGAGCAGCAGTGAACAGGGACGTCCTGACTTTC
TRBJ2-3,few,NA,TRBV2,CASSWGGQARDTQYF,TGTGCCAGCAGTTGGGGGGGGCAGGCGCGGGATACGCAGTATTTT
TRBJ2-7,NA,NA,TRBV3-1/TRBV3-2,CASSQPGEGEQYF,TGTGCCAGCAGCCAGCCGGGAGAAGGCGAGCAGTACTTC
TRBJ2-5,NA,TRBD2,TRBV5-1,CASSPGLAGETQYF,TGCGCCAGCAGCCCGGGACTAGCGGGGGAGACCCAGTACTTC
TRBJ1-2,NA,NA,TRBV4-3,CASSQPGQLKGHGYTF,TGCGCCAGCAGCCAACCCGGACAGCTTAAAGGTCATGGCTACACCTTC
TRBJ1-1,NA,NA,TRBV6-1,CASSDRGKAFF,TGTGCCAGCAGTGACCGGGGGAAAGCTTTCTTT
TRBJ2-7,NA,TRBD1,TRBV27,CASSSVTGTYEQYF,TGTGCCAGCAGTTCCGTGACAGGGACCTACGAGCAGTACTTC
TRBJ1-4,NA,TRBD1,TRBV2,CASSATGGSVKLFF,TGTGCCAGCAGTGCGACAGGGGGCTCGGTAAAACTGTTTTTT
TRBJ2-7,NA,NA,TRBV28,CAAGPSEQYF,TGTGCCGCGGGTCCGTCCGAGCAGTACTTC
TRBJ2-1,NA,NA,TRBV16,CASSLVAGTSYRNEQFF,TGTGCCAGCAGCCTAGTCGCCGGTACTAGCTATAGGAATGAGCAGTTCTTC
TRBJ1-2,NA,NA,TRBV19,CASTLDRSGGYTF,TGTGCCAGTACCCTTGACAGGTCGGGAGGCTACACCTTC
TRBJ2-7,NA,NA,TRBV5-4,CASSPGSLPYEQYF,TGTGCCAGCAGCCCTGGGAGTTTACCCTACGAGCAGTACTTC
TRBJ2-1,NA,NA,TRBV11-2,CASSPTGVFYNEQFF,TGTGCCAGCAGCCCTACTGGAGTCTTCTACAATGAGCAGTTCTTC
TRBJ2-7,NA,TRBD2,TRBV5-4,CASSVGASGNYEQYF,TGTGCCAGCAGCGTAGGGGCTAGCGGGAACTACGAGCAGTACTTC
TRBJ2-7,NA,NA,TRBV5-1,CASSLAPAYEQYF,TGCGCCAGCAGCTTGGCCCCCGCCTACGAGCAGTACTTC
TRBJ2-5,NA,TRBD2,TRBV4-3,CASSQDPRLAGQETQYF,TGCGCCAGCAGCCAAGATCCGCGACTAGCGGGGCAAGAGACCCAGTACTTC
TRBJ2-7,NA,NA,TRBV29-1,CSVEYSYEQYF,TGCAGCGTTGAGTACAGCTACGAGCAGTACTTC
TRBJ2-7,NA,TRBD2,TRBV5-1,CASSLITSGRGEQYF,TGCGCCAGCAGCTTGATTACTAGCGGGAGAGGGGAGCAGTACTTC
TRBJ2-1,NA,TRBD2,TRBV2,CASSDVLAGGSEQFF,TGTGCCAGCAGTGATGTCCTAGCGGGGGGTAGTGAGCAGTTCTTC
TRBJ1-4,NA,NA,TRBV4-1,CASSGLFNEKLFF,TGCGCCAGCAGCGGACTCTTTAATGAAAAACTGTTTTTT
TRBJ1-1,NA,TRBD1,TRBV7-3,CASSLGTGREAFF,TGTGCCAGCAGCCTCGGGACAGGGCGTGAAGCTTTCTTT
TRBJ1-5,few,TRBD1,TRBV28,CASTPGGSNQPQHF,TGTGCCAGCACCCCAGGGGGAAGCAATCAGCCCCAGCATTTT
TRBJ2-1,few,NA,TRBV27,CASRQGWEQFF,TGTGCCAGCAGACAGGGTTGGGAGCAGTTCTTC
TRBJ2-3,NA,TRBD2,TRBV4-3,CASSAGVSDTQYF,TGCGCCAGCAGCGCGGGAGTTTCGGATACGCAGTATTTT
TRBJ2-3,NA,NA,TRBV11-2,CASSLGGASSPDTQYF,TGTGCCAGCAGCTTAGGTGGGGCCTCGTCCCCAGATACGCAGTATTTT
TRBJ2-7,NA,TRBD2,TRBV27,CASSLAGGRYEQYF,TGTGCCAGCAGCTTAGCGGGAGGGCGGTACGAGCAGTACTTC
TRBJ1-1,NA,TRBD1,TRBV5-4,CASSGTVNEAFF,TGTGCCAGCAGTGGGACAGTAAATGAAGCTTTCTTT
TRBJ2-2,NA,TRBD2,TRBV28,CASSLLAGARGGELFF,TGTGCCAGCAGTTTACTAGCGGGAGCTAGGGGCGGGGAGCTGTTTTTT
TRBJ2-7,NA,NA,TRBV6-2/TRBV6-3,CASSSMTGRLAYEQYF,TGTGCCAGCAGCTCGATGACAGGGAGGTTGGCGTACGAGCAGTACTTC
TRBJ2-3,NA,TRBD2,TRBV28,CASSPRLAGGTDTQYF,TGTGCCAGCAGTCCCAGACTAGCGGGAGGCACAGATACGCAGTATTTT
TRBJ2-7,many,TRBD1,TRBV10-3,CAISATGGSYEQYF,TGTGCCATCAGTGCGACAGGGGGATCCTACGAGCAGTACTTC
TRBJ1-5,NA,TRBD1,TRBV4-1,CASSQGQGNRNQPQHF,TGCGCCAGCAGCCAAGGACAGGGAAATCGCAATCAGCCCCAGCATTTT
TRBJ2-1,NA,TRBD2,TRBV9,CASSVSGRPHEQFF,TGTGCCAGCAGCGTTAGCGGGAGGCCCCATGAGCAGTTCTTC
TRBJ2-1,NA,NA,TRBV12-2,CASRATGLAGACYNEQFF,TGTGCAAGTCGCGCCACGGGACTAGCGGGAGCGTGCTACAATGAGCAGTTCTTC
TRBJ2-5,NA,NA,TRBV5-4,CATERQDQETQYF,TGTGCCACCGAAAGACAGGACCAAGAGACCCAGTACTTC
TRBJ1-6,NA,TRBD1,TRBV3-1/TRBV3-2,CASSQGQGAGNSPLHF,TGTGCCAGCAGCCAGGGACAGGGGGCAGGAAATTCACCCCTCCACTTT
TRBJ1-1,few,TRBD1,TRBV28,CASSKWTGSNTEAFF,TGTGCCAGCAGTAAATGGACAGGCAGCAACACTGAAGCTTTCTTT
TRBJ1-5,NA,NA,TRBV6-5,CASSSGYQPQHF,TGTGCCAGCAGTTCAGGGTACCAGCCCCAGCATTTT
TRBJ2-7,NA,NA,TRBV6-5,CATRRPSSYEQYF,TGTGCCACTCGGAGGCCGAGCTCCTACGAGCAGTACTTC
TRBJ2-5,once,NA,TRBV5-1,CASSSGLLQETQYF,TGCGCCAGCAGCTCCGGACTGTTACAAGAGACCCAGTACTTC
TRBJ2-5,NA,TRBD1,TRBV4-3,CASSQGTGAGETQYF,TGCGCCAGCAGCCAGGGGACAGGGGCGGGTGAGACCCAGTACTTC
TRBJ1-2,NA,NA,TRBV27,CASRTQGWGSGGYTF,TGTGCCAGCAGGACCCAAGGGTGGGGCTCAGGTGGCTACACCTTC
TRBJ2-3,NA,TRBD2,TRBV15,CATSRGREALTDTQYF,TGTGCCACCAGCAGAGGGCGGGAGGCCCTCACAGATACGCAGTATTTT
TRBJ2-7,NA,NA,TRBV3-1/TRBV3-2,CASSRSSEYEQYF,TGTGCCAGCAGCCGGAGCTCGGAGTACGAGCAGTACTTC
TRBJ1-2,NA,NA,TRBV19,CASSSIRDTSF,TGTGCCAGTAGTAGTATAAGGGACACTTCCTTC
TRBJ2-6,NA,TRBD1,TRBV10-3,CATGDSGSGANVLTF,TGTGCCACCGGGGACAGCGGCTCTGGGGCCAACGTCCTGACTTTC
TRBJ1-5,NA,TRBD1,TRBV28,CASSLVSGGRVGQPQHF,TGTGCCAGCAGTTTAGTTTCAGGGGGCCGGGTAGGTCAGCCCCAGCATTTT